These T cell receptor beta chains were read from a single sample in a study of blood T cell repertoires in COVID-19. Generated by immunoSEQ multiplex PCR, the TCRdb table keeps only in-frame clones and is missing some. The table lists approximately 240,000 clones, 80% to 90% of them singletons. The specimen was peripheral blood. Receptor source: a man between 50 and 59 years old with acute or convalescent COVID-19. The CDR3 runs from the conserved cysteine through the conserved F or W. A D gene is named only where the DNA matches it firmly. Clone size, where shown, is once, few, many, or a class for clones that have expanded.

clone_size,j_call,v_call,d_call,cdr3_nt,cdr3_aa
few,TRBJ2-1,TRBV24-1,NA,TGTGCCACCAGTATGCCTATTAACCCCCTAGGAGACTACAATGAGCAGTTCTTC,CATSMPINPLGDYNEQFF
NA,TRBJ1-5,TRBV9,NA,TGTGCCAGCAGCGTCACAGGGATCGGACAGCCCCAGCATTTT,CASSVTGIGQPQHF
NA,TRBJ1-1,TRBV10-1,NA,TGCGCCAGCAGTACGGGCAGGGGCACTGAAGCTTTCTTT,CASSTGRGTEAFF
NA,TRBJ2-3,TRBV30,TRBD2,TGTGCCTGGGTCAGCGGGGGCCCCCCAGATACGCAGTATTTT,CAWVSGGPPDTQYF
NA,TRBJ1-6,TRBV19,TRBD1,TGTGCCAGTAATAGACAGGGATACGGTTCACCCCTCCACTTT,CASNRQGYGSPLHF
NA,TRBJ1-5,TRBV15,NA,TGTGCCACCAGCAGAGACCCTGGCAGGAAACAGCCCCAGCATTTT,CATSRDPGRKQPQHF
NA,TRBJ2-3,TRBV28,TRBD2,TGTGCCAGCAGTTTATTGGGCGGGAGACCCACAGATACGCAGTATTTT,CASSLLGGRPTDTQYF
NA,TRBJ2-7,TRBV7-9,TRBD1,TGTGCCACCAGCGGGACAGGGTCTTACGAGCAGTACTTC,CATSGTGSYEQYF
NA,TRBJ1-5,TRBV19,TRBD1,TGTGCCAGTAGTAACGGACAGGGCTATCAGCCCCAGCATTTT,CASSNGQGYQPQHF
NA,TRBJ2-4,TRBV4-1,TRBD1,TGCGCCAGCAGCCCAGGGACAGAGGACAAAAACATTCAGTACTTC,CASSPGTEDKNIQYF
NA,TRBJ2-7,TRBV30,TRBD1,TGTGCCTGGATCGCTCGGGATCCCGGACAGGGCCCCTCCTACGAGCAGTACTTC,CAWIARDPGQGPSYEQYF
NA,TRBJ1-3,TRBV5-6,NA,TGTGCCAGCAGCTTCCGGGGAGGGCAAAACACCATATATTTT,CASSFRGGQNTIYF
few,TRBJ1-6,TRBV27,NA,TGTGCCAGCAGTTCCCTACCTTCACCCCTCCACTTT,CASSSLPSPLHF
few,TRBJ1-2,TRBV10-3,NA,TGTGCCATCAGTCAGGTGATGGGCGGCTACACCTTC,CAISQVMGGYTF
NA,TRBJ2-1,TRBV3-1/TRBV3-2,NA,TGTGCCAGCACCCCATGGCCCCGGGACATTCACAATGAGCAGTTCTTC,CASTPWPRDIHNEQFF
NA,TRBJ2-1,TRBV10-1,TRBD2,TGCGCCAGCAGTGAGGTACGGGGGGTTGACAATGAGCAGTTCTTC,CASSEVRGVDNEQFF
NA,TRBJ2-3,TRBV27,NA,TGTGCCAGCAGTCCATGGGAGCGGAGCACAGATACGCAGTATTTT,CASSPWERSTDTQYF
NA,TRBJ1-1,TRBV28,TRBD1,TGTGCCAGCAGTCTCGACAGGGCCCTACTCTCTGAAGCTTTCTTT,CASSLDRALLSEAFF
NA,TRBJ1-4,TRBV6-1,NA,TGTGCCAGCAGTGAAGCGGGGGGATTAGAACTGTTTTTT,CASSEAGGLELFF
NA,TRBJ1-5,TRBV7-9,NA,TGTGCCAGCAGCTTGGGAGCCAATCAGCCCCAGCATTTT,CASSLGANQPQHF
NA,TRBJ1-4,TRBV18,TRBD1,TGTGCCAGCTCACCCGGGACAGGGGGAGGTGAAAAACTGTTTTTT,CASSPGTGGGEKLFF
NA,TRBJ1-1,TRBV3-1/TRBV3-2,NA,TGTGCCAGCAGCCCAACGGAGGCAGGAGCTTTCTTT,CASSPTEAGAFF
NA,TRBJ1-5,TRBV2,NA,TGTGCCAGCAACGGGATCGGGGGAGGGCCCCAGCATTTT,CASNGIGGGPQHF
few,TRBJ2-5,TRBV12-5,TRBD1,TGTGCTAGTGGGCCGATGGACAGGGTTGAGACCCAGTACTTC,CASGPMDRVETQYF
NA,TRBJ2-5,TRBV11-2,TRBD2,TGTGCCAGCAGCTTAGCCCCTCGACTAGCGGGGATAGGTCGAGAGACCCAGTACTTC,CASSLAPRLAGIGRETQYF
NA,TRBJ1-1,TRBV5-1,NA,TGCGCCAGCAGCTTAGCGGGGCATGGGACTGAAGCTTTCTTT,CASSLAGHGTEAFF
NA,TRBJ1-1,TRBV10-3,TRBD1,TGTGCCATCAGCAAAGACAGGGGGAACACTGAAGCTTTCTTT,CAISKDRGNTEAFF
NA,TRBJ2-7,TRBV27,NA,TGTGCCAGCAGTTTGCGACCGGGACAAGAAAGCTCCTACGAGCAGTACTTC,CASSLRPGQESSYEQYF
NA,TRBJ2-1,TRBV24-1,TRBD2,TGTGCCACCAGTGATTCCCTAGCGGGAGACGGCTACAATGAGCAGTTCTTC,CATSDSLAGDGYNEQFF
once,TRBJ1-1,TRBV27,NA,TGTGCCAGCAGCACAGTTCACACTGAAGCTTTCTTT,CASSTVHTEAFF
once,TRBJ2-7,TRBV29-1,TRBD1,TGCAGCGTGCGGACAGGGAGTGCCTTCTACGAGCAGTACTTC,CSVRTGSAFYEQYF
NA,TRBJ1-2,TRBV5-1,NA,TGCGCCAGCAGCTTGGCGGACAGCTATGGCTACACCTTC,CASSLADSYGYTF
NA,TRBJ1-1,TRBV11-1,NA,TGTGCCAGCAGCCTACCACAGAGTCTCCACACTGAAGCTTTCTTT,CASSLPQSLHTEAFF
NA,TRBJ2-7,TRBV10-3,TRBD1,TGTGCCACAAAAACCGGGACAGGGTCCTCCTACGAGCAGTACTTC,CATKTGTGSSYEQYF
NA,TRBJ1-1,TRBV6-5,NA,TGTGCCAGCAGCCTTCGGCGGAATATGAACACTGAAGCTTTCTTT,CASSLRRNMNTEAFF
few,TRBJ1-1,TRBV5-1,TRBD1,TGCGCCAGCAGCTTGGATGGGGGACAGGGTGAGGCTTTCTTT,CASSLDGGQGEAFF
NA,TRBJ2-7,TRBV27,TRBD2,TGTGCCAGCAGTTTCTTGGGACTAGCGGACTCCTACGAGCAGTACTTC,CASSFLGLADSYEQYF
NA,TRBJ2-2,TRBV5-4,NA,TGTGCCAGCAGCTTGAGGCGGGGGCGAGGAGGGGAGCTGTTTTTT,CASSLRRGRGGELFF
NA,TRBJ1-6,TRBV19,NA,TGTGCCAGTAGTATAGACGGGGATAGATCACCCCTCCACTTT,CASSIDGDRSPLHF